The table lists the clone carrying this T cell receptor (beta chain) with a count of one. Antigen unknown. This record belongs to a study of cytomegalovirus exposure and HLA in healthy donors. CDR3 size: 13 residues. CDR1 is ENHRY, CDR2 SYGVKD, per germline. V lost 6 bases and J 6 bases, leaving 12 bases between the germline ends. Researchers ran the PCR with 60 Vbeta and 13 Jbeta primers. Some clones are missing from TCRdb's copy, which holds only in-frame ones; the method was immunoSEQ multiplex PCR. The repertoire has around 120,000 clones, about 80% of them found once; the top ten carry 4%. Study conclusions and caveats: V- and J-gene trimming in TCR beta was tied to a missense DCLRE1C variant by an analysis performed later. An analysis was carried out later, and it reportedly showed fewer N-insertions in an Asian-associated ancestry cluster than the approximately 700-donor mean.

This sequence joins TRBV10-3 and TRBJ2-1; TRBD2 might be the D (7 bases). The clonotype was recovered from a middle-aged woman in good health and CMV-seronegative. Sequencing input: PBMCs. The CDR3 spells CAIRGGGGNEQFF. In DNA form, the CDR3 reads TGTGCCATCAGGGGAGGGGGGGGCAATGAGCAGTTCTTC.